These 26 T cell receptor beta chains share one sample of origin, sequenced in a study of blood T cell repertoires in COVID-19. Profiled with immunoSEQ multiplex PCR; TCRdb holds only in-frame clones, not every one. The sample gives approximately 310,000 clones, 80% to 90% of which show up once; less than 2.5% is in the top ten. Specimen: PBMCs or T cells enriched from blood (not recorded which). The origin of the receptors is a man aged 30 to 45 who had recovered from COVID-19.

The chain is built from TRBV19 and TRBJ1-5, with 8 bases lining up with TRBD1. Germline trimming cut 3 bases from V and 2 bases from J; bases unmatched to any gene: 3. This CDR3 has 15 amino acids. From germline, CDR1 is LNHDA and CDR2 SQIVND (reference sequence). The CDR3 loop is CASSMQGAGNQPQHF. The CDR3 bases are TGTGCCAGTAGTATGCAGGGGGCGGGCAATCAGCCCCAGCATTTT.

The J gene is TRBJ2-1, the V gene TRBV15, with 7 bases fitting TRBD2. With 0 bases clipped from V and 5 bases from J, the junction kept 13 bases outside the gene matches. The CDR3 consists of 18 residues. CDR1 is LNHNV, CDR2 YYDKDF, per germline (reference sequence). CDR3 coding DNA: TGTGCCACCAGCAGAGATTCAATGCCGACTAGCCAGGACAATGAGCAGTTCTTC. Translating it yields CATSRDSMPTSQDNEQFF.

CDR3 amino acids: CASSSQGATNEKLFF. The CDR3 nucleotides read TGCGCCAGCAGCTCCCAAGGAGCAACTAATGAAAAACTGTTTTTT. J is TRBJ1-4 and V is TRBV5-1; D unclear. Germline loops: CDR1 SGHRS, CDR2 YFSETQ. Trimming shortened V by 3 bases and J by 0 bases, and 9 bases separated the two germline ends. This CDR3 spans 15 amino acids.

The gene calls are TRBV12-3 or TRBV12-4 and TRBJ1-4; a weak D match, TRBD1 (5 bases). Trimming left V 6 bases short and J 7 bases short, with 12 bases between. This CDR3 is 13 amino acids long. In DNA, the CDR3 is TGTGCCAGCAGGGGACTTTCTGGTGAAAAACTGTTTTTT. Residues: CASRGLSGEKLFF.

The V gene is TRBV5-1, the J gene TRBJ2-2; 7 positions agree with TRBD1. Germline V lookup: CDR1 SGHRS, CDR2 YFSETQ. Trimming removed 3 bases from V and 1 base from J; junction bases left unmatched: 3. The CDR3 runs 15 residues. The CDR3 is CASSSTGENTGELFF. DNA of the CDR3: TGCGCCAGCAGCTCAACAGGGGAGAACACCGGGGAGCTGTTTTTT. The variable domain in full, completed from reference TRBV5-1 and TRBJ2-2, reads KAGVTQTPRYLIKTRGQQVTLSCSPISGHRSVSWYQQTPGQGLQFLFEYFSETQRNKGNFPGRFSGRQFSNSRSEMNVSTLELGDSALYLCASSSTGENTGELFFGEGSRLTVL.

The V and J genes are TRBV5-5 and TRBJ2-2, with TRBD2 matching over 8 bases. CDR3 length equals 15 residues. The junction had 5 bases not matched to a gene; V was cut back by 2 bases and J by 5 bases. The germline CDR1 and CDR2 sequences are SGHKS and YYEKEE (reference sequence). CDR3 in amino acids: CASSFQAGVTGELFF. The DNA for the CDR3 is TGTGCCAGCAGCTTTCAAGCGGGGGTGACCGGGGAGCTGTTTTTT. Full variable domain (rest looked up from reference TRBV5-5 and TRBJ2-2): DAGVTQSPTHLIKTRGQQVTLRCSPISGHKSVSWYQQVLGQGPQFIFQYYEKEERGRGNFPDRFSARQFPNYSSELNVNALLLGDSALYLCASSFQAGVTGELFFGEGSRLTVL.

The J gene is TRBJ1-2, the V gene TRBV4-1; 8 bases line up with TRBD1. Germline CDR1 is MGHRA and CDR2 is YSYEKL. CDR3 length: 14 residues. The V segment lost 4 bases and the J segment 4 bases; nucleotides outside the gene matches: 5. The DNA of the CDR3 is TGCGCCAGCAGCCCACAGGGGGACACCTATGGCTACACCTTC. It encodes CASSPQGDTYGYTF.

The rearrangement uses TRBV5-1 and TRBJ2-1, with 9 bases that match TRBD1. CDR1 SGHRS and CDR2 YFSETQ come from the germline V gene. The CDR3 is made up of 15 amino acids. The trim removed 4 bases at V and 1 base at J, leaving 3 bases unmatched. The CDR3 sequence is CASSTGTGSYNEQFF. The CDR3, as DNA: TGCGCCAGCAGCACTGGGACAGGGTCCTACAATGAGCAGTTCTTC. The full variable domain, completed using reference TRBV5-1 and TRBJ2-1, is KAGVTQTPRYLIKTRGQQVTLSCSPISGHRSVSWYQQTPGQGLQFLFEYFSETQRNKGNFPGRFSGRQFSNSRSEMNVSTLELGDSALYLCASSTGTGSYNEQFFGPGTRLTVL.

The chain couples TRBV13 to TRBJ2-1, with 10 bases aligning to TRBD2. From germline, CDR1 is PRHDT and CDR2 FYEKMQ (reference sequence). This CDR3 is built from 17 residues. Trimming took 2 bases from V and 8 from J; bases not matched to a gene: 12. DNA for the CDR3: TGTGCCAGCAGCTTAAAGCGGGGGGGCACGAGTTTTTATGAGCAGTTCTTC. It codes for CASSLKRGGTSFYEQFF.

Regarding this clone: This same CDR3 is encoded by further DNA sequences in the sample. This sequence joins TRBV5-1 and TRBJ1-4; D is uncertain. The CDR3 totals 14 residues. The V gene's germline CDR1 is SGHRS and CDR2 YFSETQ. Trimming left V 0 bases short and J 5 bases short, with 8 bases between. The CDR3 nucleotides are TGCGCCAGCAGCTTGGGTCCGGGGAATGAAAAACTGTTTTTT. Its translation is CASSLGPGNEKLFF.

The rearrangement links TRBV5-5 to TRBJ1-1; 7 nucleotides match TRBD1. V was pared by 4 bases and J by 1 base, with 4 bases of the junction left unmatched. The CDR3 totals 14 residues. Germline CDR1 reads SGHKS; CDR2 reads YYEKEE (reference sequence). This CDR3 is CASSPGTANTEAFF. The CDR3 DNA follows: TGTGCCAGCAGCCCCGGGACAGCGAACACTGAAGCTTTCTTT.

The gene calls are TRBV3-1 (or the pseudogene TRBV3-2) and TRBJ1-2, with TRBD1 matching over 7 bases. Germline assignment: CDR1 LGHDT and CDR2 YNNKEL (reference sequence). V lost 6 bases, J lost 8 bases, and 15 bases stayed unmatched. The CDR3 is 15 amino acids. The CDR3 region has the DNA TGTGCCAGCAGACCAGACCTAGGGGGCTCGAACGGCTACACCTTC. Translating it yields CASRPDLGGSNGYTF.

The J gene is TRBJ2-1, the V gene TRBV9, with a weak D call TRBD2 (5 bases). This CDR3 region has 13 residues. Germline V gene data show CDR1 as SGDLS and CDR2 as YYNGEE. The germline V and J ends were trimmed by 3 bases and 10 bases, with 14 bases remaining between them. In DNA form, the CDR3 reads TGTGCCAGCAGCGCGGGGTCGACCCGGGAGCAGTTCTTC. This sequence encodes CASSAGSTREQFF.

This clone was detected a few times. This chain links TRBV6-4 with TRBJ1-5; D remains ambiguous. Germline assignment: CDR1 MRHNA and CDR2 SNTAGT. This CDR3 has 13 residues. V shed 3 bases and J shed 0 bases, with 3 bases lying between them. The CDR3 DNA reads as TGTGCCAGCAGTGATAATAGCAATCAGCCCCAGCATTTT. It translates to CASSDNSNQPQHF.

The sample holds one count of this clone. The V call is TRBV11-3, the J call TRBJ2-3; 14 bases match TRBD2. The CDR3 is 16 amino acids. The germline CDR1 and CDR2 sequences are SGHNT and YENEEA. J was trimmed by 5 bases and V by 5 bases; bases with no gene match: 6. CDR3 loop: CASSPTSGGGLDTQYF. The CDR3, as DNA: TGTGCCAGCAGCCCGACTAGCGGGGGGGGATTAGATACGCAGTATTTT.

The V gene is TRBV5-1, the J gene TRBJ2-7; D is ambiguous. CDR3 length: 16 amino acids. V lost 0 bases to trimming and J lost 1 base, with 14 bases between them. The germline V gene has CDR1 SGHRS and CDR2 YFSETQ. The CDR3 sequence: CASSLATVGESYEQYF. CDR3 DNA sequence: TGCGCCAGCAGCTTGGCTACGGTAGGAGAGTCCTACGAGCAGTACTTC. The entire variable domain, with the rest obtained from reference TRBV5-1 and TRBJ2-7, is as follows: KAGVTQTPRYLIKTRGQQVTLSCSPISGHRSVSWYQQTPGQGLQFLFEYFSETQRNKGNFPGRFSGRQFSNSRSEMNVSTLELGDSALYLCASSLATVGESYEQYFGPGTRLTVT.

This clone occurred once. The V and J genes are TRBV12-3 or TRBV12-4 and TRBJ1-2; 8 bases agree with TRBD1. This CDR3 comprises 13 residues. V was pared by 4 bases and J by 8 bases, with 6 bases of the junction left unmatched. Here the CDR3 reads CASSYRQGAGYTF. CDR3 in DNA: TGTGCCAGCAGTTATCGCCAGGGGGCGGGCTACACCTTC.

The J gene is TRBJ1-1, the V gene TRBV27; 11 nucleotides line up with TRBD1. J lost 4 bases, V lost 3 bases, and 7 bases had no gene match. Per germline, CDR1 MNHEY and CDR2 SMNVEV (reference sequence). The CDR3 totals 16 residues. CDR3 nucleotide sequence: TGTGCCAGCAGTTTGCCCACCGGGACAGGGGGCACTGAAGCTTTCTTT. Protein: CASSLPTGTGGTEAFF.

The gene calls are TRBV18 and TRBJ1-5; D possibly corresponds to TRBD1 (6 bases). Per the germline V gene, CDR1 is KGHSH and CDR2 is LQKENI. This CDR3 contains 15 residues. V shed 6 bases and J shed 12 bases, with 24 bases lying between them. Written as DNA, the CDR3 is TGTGCCAGCTCGCCCGACAGGACGGGAATCAGGGACCAGCATTTT. This translates into CASSPDRTGIRDQHF.

This clone was observed once. J is TRBJ2-1 and V is TRBV12-3 or TRBV12-4, with D uncertain. V lost 5 bases and J 8 bases, leaving 10 bases between the germline ends. The CDR3 covers 12 residues. CDR3 loop: CASSLPTYEQFF. CDR3 DNA: TGTGCCAGCAGTCTACCCACGTATGAGCAGTTCTTC.

The chain combines TRBV6-1 with TRBJ1-6; D perhaps matches TRBD1 (5 bases). V was cut by 2 bases and J by 0 bases, with 20 bases left in between. CDR1 is MNHNS and CDR2 is SASEGT in the germline V gene. The CDR3 extends over 20 amino acids. The CDR3 loop reads CASSELFLGRASSYNSPLHF. In nucleotides, the CDR3 is TGTGCCAGCAGTGAACTATTCCTCGGCAGGGCTAGCTCCTATAATTCACCCCTCCACTTT.

This chain uses TRBV5-1 with TRBJ2-4; a weak D match, TRBD1 (5 bases). This CDR3 is 14 amino acids long. The V end lost 4 bases, the J end lost 14 bases, and 22 bases lay between the germline ends. Germline CDR1 SGHRS, CDR2 YFSETQ. The CDR3 region has the DNA TGCGCCAGCAGCCCCCAAACAGCCGTCCCCAGGGAGTACTTC. Translation: CASSPQTAVPREYF.

The V gene is TRBV30, the J gene TRBJ2-1, with D perhaps matching TRBD1 (6 bases). Germline assignment: CDR1 GTSNPN and CDR2 SVGIG (reference sequence). V dropped 5 bases and J dropped 7 bases, with 24 bases sitting between them. The CDR3 runs 16 residues. The CDR3 region has the DNA TGTGCCTGGTCCCCCCAGGGGAAGGTCGGGAAGAATGAGCAGTTCTTC. Its protein is CAWSPQGKVGKNEQFF.

The J gene is TRBJ1-2, the V gene TRBV7-9; no clear D. The germline V gene encodes CDR1 SEHNR and CDR2 FQNEAQ (reference sequence). There are 12 residues in the CDR3. Trimming cost V 5 bases and J 8 bases, with 12 bases left between them. DNA for the CDR3: TGTGCCAGCAGCCCAGACGGAGCCGGCTACACCTTC. Protein: CASSPDGAGYTF.

The gene calls are TRBV2 and TRBJ1-2; D is unclear. The germline V gene has CDR1 SNHLY and CDR2 FYNNEI. This CDR3 has 14 amino acids. Trimming took off 5 bases at V and 13 bases at J, with 23 bases between the two ends. CDR3 loop: CASSNNRDSPLGTF. The CDR3 coding sequence is TGTGCCAGCAGTAATAACCGGGATTCTCCCTTGGGCACCTTC.

This chain connects TRBV12-3 or TRBV12-4 to TRBJ1-2; tentatively, D is TRBD1 (5 bases). V gave up 5 bases and J gave up 2 bases, with 9 bases separating them. The CDR3 loop spans 13 amino acids. As DNA, the CDR3 is TGTGCCAGCAGTCCAGGGTCGAACTATGGCTACACCTTC. Amino acid sequence: CASSPGSNYGYTF.